The rows below give T cell receptor beta chains drawn from one sample of a study of radiotherapy plus CTLA-4 blockade in lung cancer. Only in-frame clones appear in the TCRdb table, and some are missing; sequencing was by immunoSEQ multiplex PCR. The sample lists about 36,000 clones, 55% to 75% seen once, with about a tenth in the top ten. This specimen consisted of peripheral blood, obtained from a patient treated with radiotherapy plus ipilimumab. These TCRs come from a human donor with non-small cell lung cancer who had stable disease on radiotherapy plus ipilimumab. The CDR3 runs from the conserved cysteine through the conserved F or W. The D gene is left open where the match is weak. Clone size is stated in some rows and not others, as once, few, many or a class when expanded.

j_call,v_call,d_call,clone_size,cdr3_aa,cdr3_nt
TRBJ1-3,TRBV7-9,NA,NA,CASSLGPVGNTIYF,TGTGCCAGCAGCTTAGGCCCGGTTGGAAACACCATATATTTT
TRBJ2-5,TRBV9,TRBD2,NA,CASSRTSEETQYF,TGTGCCAGCAGCAGAACTAGCGAGGAGACCCAGTACTTC
TRBJ1-2,TRBV28,NA,NA,CASSPGVSYGYTF,TGTGCCAGCAGCCCAGGCGTTTCCTATGGCTACACCTTC
TRBJ2-2,TRBV29-1,NA,NA,CSVVSGTGELFF,TGCAGCGTTGTTTCAGGCACCGGGGAGCTGTTTTTT
TRBJ1-2,TRBV5-4,NA,NA,CASSLRRGRGSNYGYTF,TGTGCCAGCAGCTTGCGGAGGGGTAGGGGATCGAACTATGGCTACACCTTC
TRBJ2-7,TRBV7-9,TRBD1,NA,CASSPRTGDYEQYF,TGTGCCAGCAGCCCCCGGACAGGAGACTACGAGCAGTACTTC
TRBJ1-1,TRBV9,TRBD1,NA,CASSAQGQGGTEAFF,TGTGCCAGCAGCGCACAGGGACAGGGAGGGACTGAAGCTTTCTTT
TRBJ2-1,TRBV19,NA,NA,CASSSGSYNEQFF,TGTGCCAGTAGTTCAGGTTCCTACAATGAGCAGTTCTTC
TRBJ1-6,TRBV28,TRBD1,NA,CASSLNPTGGAVALHF,TGTGCCAGCAGTTTAAACCCAACAGGGGGTGCCGTAGCCCTCCACTTT
TRBJ1-5,TRBV2,NA,few,CASRKTGLAAQHF,TGTGCCAGCAGGAAGACAGGTCTGGCGGCCCAGCATTTT
TRBJ1-5,TRBV19,TRBD1,NA,CASEDRGGQPQHF,TGTGCCAGCGAGGACAGGGGTGGTCAGCCCCAGCATTTT
TRBJ1-2,TRBV20-1,TRBD1,NA,CSAPGGGYTF,TGCAGTGCTCCAGGGGGTGGCTACACCTTC